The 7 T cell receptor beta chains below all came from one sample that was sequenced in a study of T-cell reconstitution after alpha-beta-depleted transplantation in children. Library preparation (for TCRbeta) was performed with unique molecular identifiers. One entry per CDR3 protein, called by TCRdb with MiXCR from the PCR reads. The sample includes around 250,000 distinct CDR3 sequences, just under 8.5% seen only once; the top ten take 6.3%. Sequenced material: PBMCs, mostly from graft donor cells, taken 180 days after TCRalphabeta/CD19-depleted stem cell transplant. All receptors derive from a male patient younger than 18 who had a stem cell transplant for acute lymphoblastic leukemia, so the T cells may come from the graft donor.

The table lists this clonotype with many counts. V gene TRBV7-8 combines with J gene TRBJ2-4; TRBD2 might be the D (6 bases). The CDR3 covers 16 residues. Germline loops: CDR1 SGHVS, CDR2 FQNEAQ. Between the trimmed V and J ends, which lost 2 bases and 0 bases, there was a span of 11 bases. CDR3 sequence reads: CASSLYGGLAKNIQYF. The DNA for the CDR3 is TGTGCCAGCAGCTTATACGGGGGACTAGCCAAAAACATTCAGTACTTC.

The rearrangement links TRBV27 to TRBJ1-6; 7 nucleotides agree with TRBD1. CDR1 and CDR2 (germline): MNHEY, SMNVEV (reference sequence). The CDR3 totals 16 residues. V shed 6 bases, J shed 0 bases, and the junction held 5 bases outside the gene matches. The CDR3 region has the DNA TGTGCCAGCAGGGGACAGCGGAGCTCCTATAATTCACCCCTCCACTTT. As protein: CASRGQRSSYNSPLHF.

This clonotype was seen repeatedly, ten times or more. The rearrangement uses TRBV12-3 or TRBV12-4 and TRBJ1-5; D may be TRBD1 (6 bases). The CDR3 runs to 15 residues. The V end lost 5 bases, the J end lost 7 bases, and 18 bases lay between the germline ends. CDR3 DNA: TGTGCCAGCAGTCCATTACAGGGTATAGGGCAGCCCCAGCATTTT. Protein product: CASSPLQGIGQPQHF.

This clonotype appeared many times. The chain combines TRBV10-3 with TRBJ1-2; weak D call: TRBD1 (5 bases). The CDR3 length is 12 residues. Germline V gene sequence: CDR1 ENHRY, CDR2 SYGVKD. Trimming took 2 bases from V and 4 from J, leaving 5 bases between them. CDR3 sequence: CAISEDSYGYTF. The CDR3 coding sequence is TGTGCCATCAGTGAGGACAGCTATGGCTACACCTTC.

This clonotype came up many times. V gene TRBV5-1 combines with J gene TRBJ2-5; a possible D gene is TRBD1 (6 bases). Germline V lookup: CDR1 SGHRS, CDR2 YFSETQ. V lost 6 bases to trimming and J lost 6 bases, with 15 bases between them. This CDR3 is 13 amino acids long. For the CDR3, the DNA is TGCGCCAGCACCTCAGGGGTGCGGAAGACCCAGTACTTC. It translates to CASTSGVRKTQYF. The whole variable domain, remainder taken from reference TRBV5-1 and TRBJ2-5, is KAGVTQTPRYLIKTRGQQVTLSCSPISGHRSVSWYQQTPGQGLQFLFEYFSETQRNKGNFPGRFSGRQFSNSRSEMNVSTLELGDSALYLCASTSGVRKTQYFGPGTRLLVL.

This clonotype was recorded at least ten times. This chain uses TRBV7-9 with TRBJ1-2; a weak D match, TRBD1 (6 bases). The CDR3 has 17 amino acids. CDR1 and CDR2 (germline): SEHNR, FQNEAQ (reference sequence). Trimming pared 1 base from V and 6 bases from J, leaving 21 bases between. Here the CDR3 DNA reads TGTGCCAGCAGCTTAGGAATACAGGGCCCACTAGCAGATGGCTACACCTTC. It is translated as CASSLGIQGPLADGYTF. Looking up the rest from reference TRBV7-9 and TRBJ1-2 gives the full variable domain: DTGVSQNPRHKITKRGQNVTFRCDPISEHNRLYWYRQTLGQGPEFLTYFQNEAQLEKSRLLSDRFSAERPKGSFSTLEIQRTEQGDSAMYLCASSLGIQGPLADGYTFGSGTRLTVV.

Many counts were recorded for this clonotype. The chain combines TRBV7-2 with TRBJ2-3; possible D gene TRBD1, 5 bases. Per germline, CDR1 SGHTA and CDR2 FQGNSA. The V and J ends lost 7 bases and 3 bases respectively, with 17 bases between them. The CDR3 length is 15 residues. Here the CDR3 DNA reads TGTGCCAGCAACCCCAGGGAATGGGGAACAGATACGCAGTATTTT. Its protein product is CASNPREWGTDTQYF.